The clone carrying this TCR beta chain was seen ten or more times. The sample is drawn from a study of T cells after yellow fever vaccination. TCRdb redid the calling of the 5' RACE reads with MiXCR, one entry per CDR3 protein. The sample consists of 110,000 to 150,000 distinct CDR3 sequences, about 6.9% of them appearing once. The receptor was isolated from a man aged 30 to 45 who received the YFV17D yellow fever vaccine. The sequencing used CD4+ T cells sorted from PBMCs, collected 10 days after the yellow fever booster vaccination.

The CDR3 loop is CASSQDETGWGAFF. CDR3 coding DNA: TGTGCCAGCAGCCAAGATGAAACAGGGTGGGGAGCTTTCTTT. The V gene is TRBV14, the J gene TRBJ1-1; possible D gene TRBD1, 6 bases. The CDR3 is 14 amino acids. Trimming stripped 0 bases from V and 10 bases from J, with 15 bases between. CDR1 is SGHDN, CDR2 FVKESK, per germline. Filled out from reference TRBV14 and TRBJ1-1, the complete variable domain reads EAGVTQFPSHSVIEKGQTVTLRCDPISGHDNLYWYRRVMGKEIKFLLHFVKESKQDESGMPNNRFLAERTGGTYSTLKVQPAELEDSGVYFCASSQDETGWGAFFGQGTRLTVV.